This is a list of T cell receptor beta chains from one sample in a study of OX40 agonist ivuxolimab in advanced cancers. Some clones are missing from TCRdb's copy, which holds only in-frame ones; the method was immunoSEQ multiplex PCR. The data contain 50,000 to 60,000 clones, about 80% of them singletons. Sequencing was performed on CD4+ or CD8+ T cells sorted from blood, taken in a trial of the OX40 agonist ivuxolimab. Source of these receptors: an adult with an advanced solid tumor such as melanoma, head and neck, liver or kidney cancer. CDR3s include the opening cysteine and the closing phenylalanine or tryptophan. The D gene is left open where the match is weak. A clone size is listed for some rows: how often the clone was seen (once, few, many), or a class if it is expanded.

CDR3nt | CDR3aa | abundance | v_gene | d_gene | j_gene | len
TGTGCCATCAGTGTAGGGACAGGGGGCACAGATACGCAGTATTTT | CAISVGTGGTDTQYF | . | TRBV10-3 | TRBD1 | TRBJ2-3 | 15
TGTGCCAGTAGTATCTGGACAGGGGGCGTGAATGAGCAGTTCTTC | CASSIWTGGVNEQFF | . | TRBV19 | TRBD1 | TRBJ2-1 | 15
TGTGCCAGCAGCTTGCAGGGGGCGAACACCGGGGAGCTGTTTTTT | CASSLQGANTGELFF | . | TRBV11-1 | TRBD1 | TRBJ2-2 | 15
TGTGCCAGCAGCCGGACAGGGTCGCACACCGGGGAGCTGTTTTTT | CASSRTGSHTGELFF | once | TRBV11-3 | TRBD1 | TRBJ2-2 | 15
TGTGCCAGCAGTTCGGACAGGGTTACGGCTAGAGCTGGGGCCAACGTCCTGACTTTC | CASSSDRVTARAGANVLTF | . | TRBV27 | TRBD1 | TRBJ2-6 | 19
TGTGCCTGGGGGGGTGGGAACGAAAAACTGTTTTTT | CAWGGGNEKLFF | few | TRBV30 | . | TRBJ1-4 | 12
TGTGCCAGCAGCCGGGACCTGAATTACAAGCAGTACTTC | CASSRDLNYKQYF | . | TRBV5-4 | . | TRBJ2-7 | 13
TGTGCCAGCTCAACGACAGGGGGATCAGAGACCCAGTACTTC | CASSTTGGSETQYF | . | TRBV18 | TRBD1 | TRBJ2-5 | 14
TGTGCCAGCAGTTTATCGGGGAATGAGCAGTTCTTC | CASSLSGNEQFF | . | TRBV27 | . | TRBJ2-1 | 12
TGTGCCTGGAGTTCTCGGACAGGGAATGGCTACACCTTC | CAWSSRTGNGYTF | . | TRBV30 | TRBD1 | TRBJ1-2 | 13
TGTGCCAGCAGCTTTTCAGGGATCGGGGAGCAGTACTTC | CASSFSGIGEQYF | . | TRBV7-8 | . | TRBJ2-7 | 13
TGCGCCAGCAGCTTGGACAGGGGGTCCGCCGAGACCCAGTACTTC | CASSLDRGSAETQYF | . | TRBV5-1 | TRBD1 | TRBJ2-5 | 15
TGTGCCAGCAGTAGTCTAGCGGGCAGCACAGATACGCAGTATTTT | CASSSLAGSTDTQYF | . | TRBV6-4 | TRBD2 | TRBJ2-3 | 15
TGTGCCAGTAGTATAAAGCGCGCAGGGTACGAGCAGTACTTC | CASSIKRAGYEQYF | . | TRBV19 | . | TRBJ2-7 | 14
TGCAGCGTTGAAAATCAGGGTGACTATGGCTACACCTTC | CSVENQGDYGYTF | . | TRBV29-1 | . | TRBJ1-2 | 13
TGTGCCAGCAGCCCCCCTAATTCGGGGACAGGAACCTACGAGCAGTACTTC | CASSPPNSGTGTYEQYF | . | TRBV11-1 | TRBD1 | TRBJ2-7 | 17
TGCGCCAGCAGCGTAACCGGGACTCCTACCTACGAGCAGTACTTC | CASSVTGTPTYEQYF | . | TRBV5-1 | . | TRBJ2-7 | 15
TGTGCCAGCCAGTTTGGGAATGAGCAGTTCTTC | CASQFGNEQFF | . | TRBV28 | . | TRBJ2-1 | 11
TGTGCCAGCTCACCAAGAGAGACAGGGGCCACCGGGGAGCTGTTTTTT | CASSPRETGATGELFF | . | TRBV18 | TRBD1 | TRBJ2-2 | 16
TGTGCCAGTAGTCCGAGGGCGCGTAGCAATCAGCCCCAGCATTTT | CASSPRARSNQPQHF | few | TRBV19 | . | TRBJ1-5 | 15
TGCGCCAGCAGCCAAGAGGGCAGCGGGGAGGTTGGAACCTACGAGCAGTACTTC | CASSQEGSGEVGTYEQYF | . | TRBV4-1 | TRBD2 | TRBJ2-7 | 18
TGCAGCGTTGAAGATAGCAGTGTGTATGGCTACACCTTC | CSVEDSSVYGYTF | . | TRBV29-1 | . | TRBJ1-2 | 13
TGTGCCAGCAGAGGGACAGGGGAAACCGGGGAGCTGTTTTTT | CASRGTGETGELFF | . | TRBV6-4 | TRBD1 | TRBJ2-2 | 14
TGTGCCAGCAGCCCCAGGACTAGCGGGGCCTCCTACGAGCAGTACTTC | CASSPRTSGASYEQYF | . | TRBV11-2 | TRBD2 | TRBJ2-7 | 16
TGTGCCATCAGTCCAGACAGGCCCGAACAAGAGACCCAGTACTTC | CAISPDRPEQETQYF | once | TRBV10-3 | . | TRBJ2-5 | 15
TGCGCCAGCAAAGGGAGCTCCTACAATGAGCAGTTCTTC | CASKGSSYNEQFF | . | TRBV10-2 | . | TRBJ2-1 | 13
TGTGCCACCTCAACGTCCGCACGGACTGAAGCTTTCTTT | CATSTSARTEAFF | . | TRBV19 | . | TRBJ1-1 | 13
TGCAGCGTTGAATCTAGCGGGGAACCGGAGACCCAGTACTTC | CSVESSGEPETQYF | . | TRBV29-1 | TRBD2 | TRBJ2-5 | 14
TGTGCCAGCAGCTTAGGCGGGAGGGTCAGCGAGCAGTACTTC | CASSLGGRVSEQYF | once | TRBV13 | TRBD2 | TRBJ2-7 | 14
TGTGCCAGTAGTATAGATCTACCCCTCTATGCGGGAGTCAATGAGCAGTTCTTC | CASSIDLPLYAGVNEQFF | . | TRBV19 | TRBD2 | TRBJ2-1 | 18
TGTGCCAGCAGTTTTGCAGACACTTATGGCTACACCTTC | CASSFADTYGYTF | . | TRBV27 | . | TRBJ1-2 | 13
TGTGCCAGCGTTCACAGTACCGAGGGAAACACCATATATTTT | CASVHSTEGNTIYF | . | TRBV6-6 | . | TRBJ1-3 | 14
TGCGCCAGTGGGACAGGGTGGGCAGATACGCAGTATTTT | CASGTGWADTQYF | . | TRBV10-2 | TRBD1 | TRBJ2-3 | 13
TGTGCCAGCAAATTGGGCTCCTACAATGAGCAGTTCTTC | CASKLGSYNEQFF | . | TRBV7-9 | . | TRBJ2-1 | 13
TGTGCCAGCAGCGCGCGGGAGGCCGGGGAGCTGTTTTTT | CASSAREAGELFF | . | TRBV7-2 | TRBD2 | TRBJ2-2 | 13
TGTGCCAGCAGCCTCAACACAGGGGGCATCGGTGAAGCTTTCTTT | CASSLNTGGIGEAFF | . | TRBV9 | TRBD1 | TRBJ1-1 | 15
TGTGCCAGCAGACTCCTTCGGGCGAAAAATAATTCACCCCTCCACTTT | CASRLLRAKNNSPLHF | . | TRBV27 | . | TRBJ1-6 | 16
TGTGCCAGCAGCCCAAAAGTAATAGCGAGTTTAAATGAGCAGTTCTTC | CASSPKVIASLNEQFF | few | TRBV5-4 | . | TRBJ2-1 | 16
TGTGCCAGCAGCTTTGCAGGAGGTGAAAAACTGTTTTTT | CASSFAGGEKLFF | . | TRBV5-6 | . | TRBJ1-4 | 13